A selection of T cell receptor beta chains follows, all from one sample in a study of blood T cells in healthy people across ages. Via MiXCR, TCRdb re-called the 5' RACE reads, giving one row per CDR3 protein. The sample gives fewer than 900,000 distinct CDR3 sequences, roughly 44% of which show up once; more than 20% is in the top ten. Sequences were obtained from blood. All receptors come from a woman aged 60 to 75 in good health. CDR3s include the opening cysteine and the closing phenylalanine or tryptophan. The D gene is left open where the match is weak. Clone size is given for some rows only: seen once, a few or many times, or a class if the clone is expanded.

d_gene	j_gene	v_gene	abundance	CDR3aa	CDR3nt
TRBD2	TRBJ2-5	TRBV12-3/TRBV12-4	.	CASSLARTSGQETRYF	TGTGCCAGCAGTTTAGCGAGGACTAGCGGGCAAGAGACCCGGTACTTC
.	TRBJ1-2	TRBV9	.	CASSPDSGYGYTF	TGTGCCAGCAGCCCCGACTCGGGCTATGGCTACACCTTC
TRBD1	TRBJ1-2	TRBV7-2	.	CASSFPKNRGHYGYTF	TGTGCCAGCAGCTTTCCGAAAAACAGGGGTCACTATGGCTACACCTTC
.	TRBJ2-4	TRBV29-1	once	CSPGMTAAKNIQYF	TGCAGCCCCGGGATGACTGCCGCCAAAAACATTCAGTACTTC
TRBD1	TRBJ1-6	TRBV25-1	few	CASSDMVTGVRDSPLHF	TGTGCCAGCAGTGATATGGTAACAGGGGTACGAGATTCACCCCTCCACTTT
.	TRBJ2-7	TRBV29-1	.	CSVESGPYEQYF	TGCAGCGTTGAATCTGGGCCCTACGAGCAGTACTTC
.	TRBJ2-1	TRBV28	.	CASRRGRFDNTEQFF	TGTGCCAGCAGAAGAGGACGCTTTGATAATACAGAGCAGTTCTTC
.	TRBJ1-2	TRBV12-3/TRBV12-4	.	CASTREPRQGYTF	TGTGCCAGCACCCGGGAGCCCAGGCAGGGCTACACCTTC
TRBD1	TRBJ2-1	TRBV18	many	CASSPQGTGGNEQFF	TGTGCCAGCTCACCACAAGGGACAGGGGGCAATGAGCAGTTCTTC
.	TRBJ2-1	TRBV28	.	CASWIRDTPTSEQFF	TGTGCCAGCTGGATACGGGACACCCCTACATCTGAGCAGTTCTTC
.	TRBJ2-1	TRBV7-3	.	CASSRSMENEQFF	TGTGCCAGCAGCCGGAGTATGGAGAATGAGCAGTTCTTC
.	TRBJ2-4	TRBV28	.	CASSLYRAVLNIQYF	TGTGCCAGCAGTTTGTACAGGGCGGTATTAAACATTCAGTACTTC
TRBD2	TRBJ2-7	TRBV7-2	.	CASSRGGVASYEQYF	TGTGCCAGCAGCCGGGGAGGGGTCGCTTCCTACGAGCAGTACTTC
TRBD1	TRBJ1-1	TRBV4-1	.	CASSQGLTGVNTEAFF	TGCGCCAGCAGCCAAGGGTTGACAGGGGTGAACACTGAAGCTTTCTTT
TRBD2	TRBJ2-7	TRBV30	.	CAWSQGLAGYNEQYF	TGTGCCTGGAGTCAGGGACTAGCGGGCTACAATGAGCAGTACTTC
TRBD1	TRBJ1-6	TRBV28	few	CASSRGTVNSPLHF	TGTGCCAGCAGCCGCGGGACAGTCAATTCACCCCTCCACTTT
TRBD1	TRBJ1-2	TRBV12-3/TRBV12-4	.	CASRNRGHEGYTF	TGTGCCAGCAGAAACAGGGGGCATGAGGGCTACACCTTC
.	TRBJ1-2	TRBV5-4	.	CASSLDNGQNGYTF	TGTGCCAGCAGCTTGGATAACGGTCAGAATGGCTACACCTTC
.	TRBJ2-7	TRBV27	few	CASVGRYEQYF	TGTGCCAGCGTAGGAAGGTACGAGCAGTACTTC
.	TRBJ1-2	TRBV11-2	many	CASQTGPSDYGYTF	TGTGCCAGCCAAACAGGGCCTTCCGACTATGGCTACACCTTC
TRBD2	TRBJ2-5	TRBV4-2	.	CASSQESSSSGKKTQYF	TGTGCCAGCAGCCAAGAGTCCTCCTCTAGCGGGAAAAAGACCCAGTACTTC
.	TRBJ2-1	TRBV6-1	few	CASSDRDVYGQFF	TGTGCCAGCAGTGACCGGGACGTCTATGGGCAGTTCTTC
.	TRBJ2-3	TRBV29-1	.	CSVEGGAGPTDTQYF	TGCAGCGTTGAAGGGGGAGCGGGCCCCACAGATACGCAGTATTTT
.	TRBJ2-7	TRBV20-1	.	CSARDGGRVLNSYEQYF	TGCAGTGCTAGAGATGGGGGACGAGTGCTCAATTCCTACGAGCAGTACTTC
.	TRBJ1-4	TRBV6-2/TRBV6-3	.	CASSYSGPVEKLFF	TGTGCCAGCAGTTACTCGGGCCCGGTCGAAAAACTGTTTTTT
TRBD1	TRBJ1-2	TRBV12-3/TRBV12-4	.	CASSYATGVVDYGYTF	TGTGCCAGCAGTTACGCCACAGGGGTTGTCGACTATGGCTACACCTTC
.	TRBJ1-2	TRBV28	.	CASSSVSHGYTF	TGTGCCAGCAGTTCCGTCAGCCATGGCTACACCTTC
.	TRBJ1-6	TRBV2	.	CASSEALYSGQIHF	TGTGCCAGCAGTGAAGCTTTGTACAGCGGGCAGATCCACTTT
TRBD2	TRBJ2-7	TRBV10-3	.	CAISESTVAGEQYF	TGTGCCATCAGTGAGTCGACTGTAGCGGGAGAGCAGTACTTC
.	TRBJ1-6	TRBV7-9	.	CASSFRGSSNSPLHF	TGTGCCAGCAGCTTCCGGGGGAGTAGTAATTCACCCCTCCACTTT
.	TRBJ2-1	TRBV10-3	many	CAISESGSDYNEQFF	TGTGCCATCAGTGAGTCCGGGAGCGATTACAATGAGCAGTTCTTC
TRBD2	TRBJ2-5	TRBV28	few	CASSKTSGRHQYF	TGTGCCAGCAGTAAGACTAGCGGGAGGCACCAGTACTTC
.	TRBJ2-7	TRBV29-1	.	CSVEERAAYEQYF	TGCAGCGTTGAAGAGAGGGCCGCCTACGAGCAGTACTTC
TRBD1	TRBJ1-2	TRBV15	.	CATSMYRGNYGCTF	TGTGCCACCAGCATGTACAGGGGTAACTATGGCTGCACCTTC
TRBD2	TRBJ2-5	TRBV6-2/TRBV6-3	.	CASSLNPSSGRKETQYF	TGTGCCAGCAGTTTAAACCCATCTAGCGGGAGGAAAGAGACCCAGTACTTC
TRBD1	TRBJ1-2	TRBV12-3/TRBV12-4	.	CASSLGTANGYTF	TGTGCCAGCAGTTTGGGGACAGCCAATGGCTACACCTTC
.	TRBJ2-3	TRBV4-3	few	CASSQGTAGGTDTQYF	TGCGCCAGCAGCCAGGGGACTGCTGGGGGCACAGATACGCAGTATTTT
TRBD1	TRBJ2-2	TRBV4-2	.	CASSQTTGVTGELFF	TGTGCCAGCAGCCAGACGACAGGGGTCACCGGGGAGCTGTTTTTT
.	TRBJ2-7	TRBV19	few	CASSSRPYEQYF	TGTGCCAGTAGTTCCAGGCCCTACGAGCAGTACTTC
.	TRBJ2-4	TRBV27	.	CASSVDGKNIQYF	TGTGCCAGCAGTGTGGACGGGAAAAACATTCAGTACTTC
.	TRBJ1-6	TRBV6-1	.	CASSERRGWNSPLHF	TGTGCCAGCAGTGAAAGGAGGGGTTGGAATTCACCCCTCCACTTT
.	TRBJ2-1	TRBV20-1	few	CSAAQGSYNEQFF	TGCAGTGCAGCCCAGGGCTCCTACAATGAGCAGTTCTTC
.	TRBJ2-7	TRBV20-1	.	CSARDMGGQASYEQYF	TGCAGTGCTAGAGATATGGGAGGACAGGCGTCCTACGAGCAGTACTTC
TRBD2	TRBJ2-1	TRBV25-1	once	CASSGGGDHNEQFF	TGTGCCAGCAGTGGGGGAGGGGACCACAATGAGCAGTTCTTC
TRBD1	TRBJ1-4	TRBV12-3/TRBV12-4	.	CASSLGRGFEKLFF	TGTGCCAGCAGTTTAGGCAGGGGGTTTGAAAAACTGTTTTTT
.	TRBJ2-7	TRBV20-1	.	CSARRSRLVRSYEQYF	TGCAGTGCTAGGCGCTCACGACTAGTTCGTTCCTACGAGCAGTACTTC
TRBD1	TRBJ2-7	TRBV7-9	.	CASSQTGPYEQYF	TGTGCCAGCAGCCAGACAGGGCCCTACGAGCAGTACTTC
.	TRBJ1-5	TRBV2	.	CASSEDGAGRPQHF	TGTGCCAGCAGTGAAGACGGGGCAGGGAGGCCCCAGCATTTT
.	TRBJ2-2	TRBV12-3/TRBV12-4	few	CASIANTGELFF	TGTGCCAGCATTGCGAACACCGGGGAGCTGTTTTTT
TRBD1	TRBJ1-6	TRBV7-2	.	CASSHRTGGSPLHF	TGTGCCAGCAGCCACCGGACAGGGGGATCACCCCTCCACTTT
.	TRBJ2-3	TRBV29-1	.	CSVSTNTDTQYF	TGCAGCGTATCGACCAACACAGATACGCAGTATTTT
TRBD1	TRBJ2-7	TRBV28	once	CASSTPGGIHEQYF	TGTGCCAGCAGCACTCCAGGGGGAATCCACGAGCAGTACTTC
.	TRBJ1-5	TRBV7-2	few	CASSLLSGAGVRTQPQHF	TGTGCCAGCAGCCTACTCAGTGGGGCGGGGGTGAGAACTCAGCCCCAGCATTTT
TRBD1	TRBJ1-5	TRBV10-3	.	CAISDDRGLRQPQHF	TGTGCCATCAGTGATGACAGGGGGCTGAGGCAGCCCCAGCATTTT
.	TRBJ1-1	TRBV18	few	CASSQGYNTEAFF	TGTGCCAGCTCACAAGGGTATAACACTGAAGCTTTCTTT
TRBD2	TRBJ2-3	TRBV5-5	few	CASSLAETSGKGADTQYF	TGTGCCAGCAGCTTGGCCGAGACTAGCGGGAAAGGGGCAGATACGCAGTATTTT
.	TRBJ1-4	TRBV18	.	CASSPGRENEKLFF	TGTGCCAGCTCACCCGGCAGGGAGAATGAAAAACTGTTTTTT
TRBD1	TRBJ1-1	TRBV7-2	.	CASSLLDRGGTEAFF	TGTGCCAGCAGCTTACTGGACAGGGGAGGCACTGAAGCTTTCTTT
TRBD1	TRBJ1-1	TRBV20-1	.	CSAATGRVGTEAFF	TGCAGTGCTGCGACAGGGAGGGTGGGCACTGAAGCTTTCTTT
TRBD1	TRBJ1-2	TRBV7-2	.	CASSMDRSYGYTF	TGTGCCAGCAGCATGGACAGGTCCTATGGCTACACCTTC